Sequencing of this T cell receptor beta chain was carried out in a study of blood T cells in healthy people across ages (dated by TCRdb to between 2014 and 2017). At the level of the whole study: In model experiments, template switching captured roughly one uniquely barcoded TCR beta cDNA molecule for every two T cells. The study analyzed two additional independent replicas of 1 million unique cDNA reads from the same blood draw for two donors, one aged 18 to 30 and one aged 80 or older. The donors were divided into four age groups: young (average around 15 years), middle-aged (about 40), aged (around 59) and long-lived (roughly 86). To track age-related changes in TCR beta repertoire diversity, the study relied on deep sequencing normalized with unique cDNA molecular identifiers. To avoid experimental bias, donors of different ages were spread randomly across the sequencing lanes.

Donors were 40 or so systemically healthy Caucasian individuals from Russia aged roughly 6 to 95 years. Each donor gave about 9.7 milliliters of peripheral blood, drawn into EDTA-treated Vacutainer tubes. Ficoll-Paque density-gradient centrifugation was used to isolate PBMCs, with at least 7 million per sample. Total RNA, at least 6 micrograms per sample, was extracted from PBMCs with Trizol reagent. For every donor, flow cytometry on a PBMC aliquot measured the percentage of naive CD45RAhigh/CD27high T cells. This clonotype turned up a few times. Which antigen it targets is not known. Base qualities are not recorded, but no much larger clone differs from it by a single base. The library came from 5' RACE. The listed sequencing device is Illumina HiSeq 2500. A second PCR of roughly 7 to 12 cycles was performed with a sample-barcoded 5' primer and a J-beta primer mix. Each TCR beta cDNA molecule received a unique molecular identifier from a template-switch 5' adaptor carrying 12 random nucleotides. Each sample yielded at least 3 million CDR3-containing paired-end reads. The Mint cDNA synthesis kit, primed by a TRBC-specific oligonucleotide, was used to synthesize first-strand cDNA from all RNA. Following uracil-DNA glycosylase treatment, all cDNA underwent a first 18-cycle PCR with the universal primers M1SS and BC2_uni_R. The source study handled its data this way. Normalization of each sample was performed by random selection of 1 million high-quality reads, each carrying a distinct molecular identifier. Reads sharing molecular identifiers were discarded rather than binned into consensus sequences. CDR3 identification, clonotype clustering and error correction used MiTCR with a Q25 quality threshold and the strictest error-elimination algorithm. Lower-bound total TCR beta diversity was estimated with a nonparametric unseen species model using Euler transformation. TCRdb trimmed public reads at Q25 via fastp, called clones via MiXCR and kept in-frame beta chains. Every entry covers one CDR3 protein and lists the most common genes and DNA from its rows. TCRdb assigned the V and J calls; the authors' analysis was not used. This sample gives more than 550,000 distinct CDR3 sequences in total; 22% of them show up just once. Of the sample, around 22% falls within the top ten clones.

Broader findings and caveats from the paper: Compared with the aged group, the long-lived group had more naive CD4+ T cells, fewer expanded clones and increased TCR diversity, suggesting age selection. Total diversity estimates from one million sequenced T cells were considered lower bounds and underestimates. Since profiling was done on bulk unsorted PBMCs, naive and antigen-experienced compartments could not be conclusively compared. Because donor CMV infection status was unknown, age-related changes in expanded clonotypes were potentially confounded. As age increased, observed TCR beta diversity per million T cells dropped in a roughly linear way, and a significant reduction was already evident by age 40. Observed TCR beta diversity correlated strongly with the percentage of naive T cells measured by flow cytometry.

V drops 2 bases and J drops 1 base, leaving 11 bases in between. CDR1 SGHTA and CDR2 FQGNSA were looked up in the germline V gene. Spanning cysteine to phenylalanine, the CDR3 consists of 15 amino acids. Of the read, only the CDR3 DNA is kept; its 45 bases are in frame from base 1. The sequence links TRBV7-2 to TRBJ1-1; TRBD1 is perhaps the D gene, given 5 matching bases. Material for sequencing was blood. This TCR was sampled from a man aged 65-85 years in good health. The CDR3 protein is CASSLYGGENTEAFF. The bases read TGTGCCAGCAGCTTATACGGGGGGGAGAACACTGAAGCTTTCTTT.